The 3 T cell receptor beta chains below come from one sample, sequenced in a study of blood T cells in healthy people across ages. Through a sample-barcoded 5' primer and a J-beta primer mix, a second PCR was run for about 6 to 11 cycles. Via MiXCR, TCRdb re-called the 5' RACE reads, giving one row per CDR3 protein. Of about 780,000 distinct CDR3 sequences detected, 62% appear once; the ten largest clones hold roughly 25%. Material for sequencing was blood. These receptors originate from a man aged 25 to 40 in good health.

This clonotype was recorded a few times. The chain links TRBV29-1 to TRBJ2-5; the D call may be TRBD1 or TRBD2 (5 bases each). The CDR3 covers 17 residues. Germline V lookup: CDR1 SQVTM, CDR2 ANQGSEA. V was trimmed by 1 base and J by 1 base, leaving 19 bases between them. The CDR3 coding sequence is TGCAGCGTTGAAGTAGGTCAGAATCAGGGAGTCCAAGAGACCCAGTACTTC. It specifies CSVEVGQNQGVQETQYF.

This clonotype was recorded a few times. V usage is TRBV10-3 and J usage is TRBJ2-7; D may be TRBD1 or TRBD2 (5 bases each). The CDR3 length is 14 residues. The germline CDR1 and CDR2 sequences are ENHRY and SYGVKD. The V end lost 9 bases, the J end lost 2 bases, and 17 bases lay between the germline ends. The CDR3 DNA sequence: TGTGCCATTTCTCTCCGGGACGGCCCCTACGAGCAGTACTTC. It translates to CAISLRDGPYEQYF.

The CDR3 DNA is TGTGCCAGCAGTCGCTCCGGGACAGGTTTGAACACTGAAGCTTTCTTT. Residues: CASSRSGTGLNTEAFF. The chain employs TRBV6-5 and TRBJ1-1; 8 bases align to TRBD1. The CDR3 contains 16 residues. V shed 5 bases and J 0 bases; nucleotides not matched to a gene: 8. From germline, CDR1 is MNHEY and CDR2 SVGAGI.